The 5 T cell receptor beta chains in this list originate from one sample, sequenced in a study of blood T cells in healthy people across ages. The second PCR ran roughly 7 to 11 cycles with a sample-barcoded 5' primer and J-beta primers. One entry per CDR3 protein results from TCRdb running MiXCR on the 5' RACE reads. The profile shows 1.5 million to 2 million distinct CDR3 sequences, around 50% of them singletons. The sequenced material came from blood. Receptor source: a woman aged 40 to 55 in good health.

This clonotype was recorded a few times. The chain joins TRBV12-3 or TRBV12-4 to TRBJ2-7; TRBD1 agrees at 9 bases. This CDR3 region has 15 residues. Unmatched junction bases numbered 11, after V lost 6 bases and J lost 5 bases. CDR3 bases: TGTGCCAGCAGACACAAGGACAGGGGTGCAGACGAGCAGTACTTC. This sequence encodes CASRHKDRGADEQYF.

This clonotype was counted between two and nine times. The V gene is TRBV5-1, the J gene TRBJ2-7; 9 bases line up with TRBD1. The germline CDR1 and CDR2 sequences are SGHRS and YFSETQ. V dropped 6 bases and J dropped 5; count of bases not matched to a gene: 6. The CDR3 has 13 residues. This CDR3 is CASTGTGSNEQYF. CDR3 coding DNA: TGCGCCAGCACCGGGACAGGGAGCAACGAGCAGTACTTC. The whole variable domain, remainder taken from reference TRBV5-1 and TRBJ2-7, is KAGVTQTPRYLIKTRGQQVTLSCSPISGHRSVSWYQQTPGQGLQFLFEYFSETQRNKGNFPGRFSGRQFSNSRSEMNVSTLELGDSALYLCASTGTGSNEQYFGPGTRLTVT.

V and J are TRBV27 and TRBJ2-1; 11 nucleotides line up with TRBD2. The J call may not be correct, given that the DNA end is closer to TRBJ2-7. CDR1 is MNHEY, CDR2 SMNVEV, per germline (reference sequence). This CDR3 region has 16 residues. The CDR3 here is CASSLYLAGGNNEQYF. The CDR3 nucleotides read TGTGCCAGCAGTTTATATCTAGCGGGGGGAAACAATGAGCAGTACTTC.

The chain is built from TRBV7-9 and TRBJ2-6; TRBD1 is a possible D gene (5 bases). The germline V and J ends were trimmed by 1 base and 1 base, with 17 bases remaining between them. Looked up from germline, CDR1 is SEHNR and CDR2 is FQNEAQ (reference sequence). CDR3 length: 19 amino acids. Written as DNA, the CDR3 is TGTGCCAGCAGCTTAGGGAGAGCCCCGCCAGGGTCTGGGGCCAACGTCCTGACTTTC. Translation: CASSLGRAPPGSGANVLTF.

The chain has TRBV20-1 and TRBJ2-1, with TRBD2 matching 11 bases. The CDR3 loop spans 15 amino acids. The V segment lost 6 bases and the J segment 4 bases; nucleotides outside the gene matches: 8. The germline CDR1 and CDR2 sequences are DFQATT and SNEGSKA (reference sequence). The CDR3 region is CSATTTSGDYNEQFF. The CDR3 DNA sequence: TGCAGTGCAACGACGACTAGCGGGGATTACAATGAGCAGTTCTTC.